This T cell receptor beta chain originates from a study of metastatic and nonmetastatic thyroid tumors. General study results and limits: As reported, TCR beta diversity in blood and tumor was significantly higher in malignant thyroid tumors than in benign nodules.

No patient received treatment before thyroid surgery. Through MiXCR, TCRdb re-clonotyped the PCR reads. This table has about 20,000 clones, 36% appearing once. The table lists this clone with a few counts. Antigen specificity is unknown. Sequenced input: tumor tissue. This sequence was found in a female donor with papillary thyroid cancer or a benign thyroid nodule (not recorded which). Some clones in this sample may be carry-over from other donors' samples.

This CDR3 reads CASSESAGGYNEQFF. In DNA form, the CDR3 reads TGTGCCAGCAGTGAAAGTGCGGGAGGGTACAATGAGCAGTTCTTC. This sequence joins TRBV2 and TRBJ2-1; 9 bases align to TRBD2. There are 15 residues in the CDR3. The J segment lost 4 bases and the V segment lost 2 bases, leaving 3 bases of the junction unmatched. Germline CDR1 reads SNHLY; CDR2 reads FYNNEI. Full variable domain (remainder filled in from reference TRBV2 and TRBJ2-1): EPEVTQTPSHQVTQMGQEVILRCVPISNHLYFYWYRQILGQKVEFLVSFYNNEISEKSEIFDDQFSVERPDGSNFTLKIRSTKLEDSAMYFCASSESAGGYNEQFFGPGTRLTVL.